The text below deals with one TCR beta chain. The data were taken from a study of blood T cell repertoires in COVID-19. Across the study: Whether acute or convalescent, the COVID-19 samples came from the United States, Italy and Spain. T cells, B-cell-depleted T cells, or PBMCs supplied cDNA or gDNA.

Original data processing: Amplification of reference gene primers provided the estimated nucleated cell counts. Clones were sequenced by immunoSEQ multiplex PCR, and TCRdb holds only the in-frame ones, with some missing. That table is the source of V, J and clone size, and D and trimming were worked out from the DNA. The repertoire holds around 190,000 clones, with 85% as singletons. The source material was peripheral blood. This receptor was identified in an older woman with acute or convalescent COVID-19.

The CDR3 nucleotides are TGTGCCAGCAGTCGAGTGATGGACAGTAGTTTCTATGGCTACACCTTC. Translated: CASSRVMDSSFYGYTF. The chain combines TRBV11-2 with TRBJ1-2; D perhaps matches TRBD1 (6 bases). The CDR3 is made up of 16 amino acids. Germline loops: CDR1 SGHAT, CDR2 FQNNGV. Trimming took off 6 bases at V and 4 bases at J, with 21 bases between the two ends.